This TCR beta chain stems from a study of OX40 agonist ivuxolimab in advanced cancers. Study overall: At doses from 0.01 to 10 mg/kg, patients were given intravenous ivuxolimab every 2 weeks.

CDR3 length equals 13 residues. Germline V lookup: CDR1 GTSNPN, CDR2 SVGIG (reference sequence). V was pared by 2 bases and J by 4 bases, with 2 bases of the junction left unmatched. A word on this clone: Its antigen remains unknown.

Profiling relied on immunoSEQ multiplex PCR, and the TCRdb table lists in-frame clones only, not all of them. This table holds over 65,000 clones, about 92% found once. Study-wide points: Some of the lowest clonal expansion was seen in partial responders at 0.1-3.0 mg/kg.

The chain joins TRBV30 to TRBJ1-2, with 9 bases lining up with TRBD1. The sequence was collected from an adult with an advanced solid tumor such as melanoma, head and neck, liver or kidney cancer. Sample: CD4+ or CD8+ T cells sorted from blood, taken in a trial of the OX40 agonist ivuxolimab. The DNA of the CDR3 is TGTGCCTGGAGTTTACAGGGGGCCTATGGCTACACCTTC. As protein: CAWSLQGAYGYTF.